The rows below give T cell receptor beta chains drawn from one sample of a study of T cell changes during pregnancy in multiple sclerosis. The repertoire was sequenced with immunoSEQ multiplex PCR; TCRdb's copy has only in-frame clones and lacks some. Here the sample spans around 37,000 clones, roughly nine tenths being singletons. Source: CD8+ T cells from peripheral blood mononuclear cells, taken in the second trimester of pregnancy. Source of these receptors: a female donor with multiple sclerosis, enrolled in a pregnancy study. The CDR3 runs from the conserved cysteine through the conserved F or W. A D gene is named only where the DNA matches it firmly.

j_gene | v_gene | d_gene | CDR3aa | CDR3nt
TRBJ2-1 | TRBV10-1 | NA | CASSVETGSYNEQFF | TGCGCCAGCAGTGTAGAAACTGGCTCCTACAATGAGCAGTTCTTC
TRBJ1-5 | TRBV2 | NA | CASSDPVKNQPQHF | TGTGCCAGCAGTGACCCCGTTAAAAATCAGCCCCAGCATTTT
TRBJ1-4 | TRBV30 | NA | CAWNPLGQGSEKLFF | TGTGCCTGGAACCCCCTCGGTCAAGGGAGCGAAAAACTGTTTTTT
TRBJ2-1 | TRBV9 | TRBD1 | CASSVDGTDSDEQFF | TGTGCCAGCAGCGTAGACGGGACAGACTCCGATGAGCAGTTCTTC
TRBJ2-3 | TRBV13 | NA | CASSLVQGADTQYF | TGTGCCAGCAGCTTAGTACAGGGTGCAGATACGCAGTATTTT
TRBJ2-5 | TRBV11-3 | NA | CASSLGGGEETQYF | TGTGCCAGCAGCTTAGGAGGGGGGGAAGAGACCCAGTACTTC
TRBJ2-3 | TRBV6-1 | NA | CASNPPSTDTQYF | TGTGCCAGCAATCCCCCGAGCACAGATACGCAGTATTTT
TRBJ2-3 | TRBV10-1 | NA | CASQWAHLDTQYF | TGCGCCAGCCAATGGGCTCACCTAGATACGCAGTATTTT
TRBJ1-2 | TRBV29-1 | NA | CSVDQATTSNYGYTF | TGCAGCGTTGATCAGGCTACGACCTCTAACTATGGCTACACCTTC
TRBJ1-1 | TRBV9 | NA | CASSLSSEAFF | TGTGCCAGCAGCCTCAGTTCTGAAGCTTTCTTT
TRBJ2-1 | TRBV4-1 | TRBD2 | CASSQLGLAESPYNEQFF | TGCGCCAGCAGCCAACTGGGACTAGCGGAATCCCCCTACAATGAGCAGTTCTTC
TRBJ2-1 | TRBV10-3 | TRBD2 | CAISEVSSGNEQFF | TGTGCCATCAGTGAGGTGTCTAGCGGCAATGAGCAGTTCTTC
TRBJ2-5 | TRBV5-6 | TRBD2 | CASSSGTSGIGETQYF | TGTGCCAGCAGCTCGGGAACTAGCGGGATAGGAGAGACCCAGTACTTC
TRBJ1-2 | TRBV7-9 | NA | CASSDRGLYISYGYTF | TGTGCCAGCAGCGACCGCGGACTCTACATCTCCTATGGCTACACCTTC
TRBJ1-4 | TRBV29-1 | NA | CSVEGREGHEKLFF | TGCAGCGTTGAAGGCAGGGAGGGTCATGAAAAACTGTTTTTT
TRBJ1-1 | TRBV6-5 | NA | CASSWGGTEAFF | TGTGCCAGCAGTTGGGGGGGCACTGAAGCTTTCTTT
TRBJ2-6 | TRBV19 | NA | CASTPGSGANVLTF | TGTGCAAGTACCCCTGGCTCCGGGGCCAACGTCCTGACTTTC
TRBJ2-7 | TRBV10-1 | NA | CASSESSVGYGNSYEQYF | TGCGCCAGCAGTGAGTCATCGGTTGGGTACGGGAACTCCTACGAGCAGTACTTC